This TCR beta chain was sequenced during a study of T cells in Graves' hyperthyroidism and ophthalmopathy. V lost 3 bases to trimming and J lost 0 bases, with 15 bases between them. This CDR3 has 17 amino acids. CDR1 and CDR2 from the germline V gene are MNHNS and SASEGT. Researchers amplified the TCR beta CDR3 regions from RNA transcripts. A set of HTBI primers served as the primers for a first-round RT-PCR of the TCR CDR3. Each CDR3 protein gets one entry after TCRdb re-called the multiplex PCR reads with MiXCR. The data show over 400,000 distinct CDR3 sequences, under 25% seen once. Each diagnosis was grounded in clinical symptoms, serum thyroxine and TRAb, thyroid ultrasound, and orbital computed tomography.

The chain has TRBV6-1 and TRBJ1-3, with D perhaps TRBD1 (5 bases). This receptor was taken from a woman in her 70s with Graves' ophthalmopathy. The sample taken for sequencing was blood. In nucleotides, the CDR3 is TGTGCCAGCAGTGAGACTTTTGGGACTCCCTCTGGAAACACCATATATTTT. Translation gives CASSETFGTPSGNTIYF.